The T cell receptor (beta chain) under discussion was sequenced for a study of brain T cells in children with intractable seizures. Germline CDR1 reads SGDLS; CDR2 reads YYNGEE. The CDR3 loop spans 14 amino acids. V was clipped by 0 bases and J by 3 bases, with 9 bases between them. Sample time point: blood from clinic visit 5 months post-surgery; TSC patient then seizure free. Surgery cases with the highest brain T cell transcript signatures were chosen for sequencing. Clones were sequenced by immunoSEQ multiplex PCR, and TCRdb holds only the in-frame ones, with some missing. This table has 340,000 or so clones, over 90% appearing once.

This chain uses TRBV9 with TRBJ1-2, with D possibly matching TRBD1 (6 bases). The input for sequencing was peripheral blood, taken around 5 months after surgery. The sequence came from a boy younger than two with tuberous sclerosis and intractable seizures. The CDR3 bases are TGTGCCAGCAGCGTAGGGGGGGGCCACTATGGCTACACCTTC. Its translation: CASSVGGGHYGYTF.